The 24 T cell receptor beta chains below all came from one sample that was sequenced in a study of identical twins (dated by TCRdb to the mid-2010s). Libraries were constructed by 5' RACE. TCRdb names Illumina HiSeq 2000 as the instrument used. TCRdb applied fastp at Q25 and MiXCR to the public reads, then kept only in-frame beta chains. When rows share a CDR3 protein, they turn into one entry using the most common DNA and genes. The sample table lists fewer than 650,000 distinct CDR3 sequences, about 7.6% of them with a count of one. Of the sample, over 1.5% is held by the ten largest clones. The same sample was also used in a study of yellow fever vaccine responses in identical twins.

The sequenced sample was PBMCs. These receptors all come from a woman under 30 in good health.

This clonotype was seen more than once but under ten times. This chain connects TRBV6-1 to TRBJ1-1; TRBD1 matches at 9 bases. Germline assignment: CDR1 MNHNS and CDR2 SASEGT. The CDR3 loop spans 17 amino acids. Germline trimming cut 6 bases from V and 0 bases from J; bases unmatched to any gene: 11. The CDR3 DNA sequence: TGTGCCAGCAGCGACGGACAGGGGCGGAAAATGAACACTGAAGCTTTCTTT. Its protein product is CASSDGQGRKMNTEAFF.

At least ten counts were recorded for this clonotype. J is TRBJ1-5 and V is TRBV3-1; D is possibly TRBD1 (6 bases). Trimming shortened V by 5 bases and J by 4 bases, and 12 bases separated the two germline ends. The germline V gene encodes CDR1 LGHDT and CDR2 YNNKEL (reference sequence). The CDR3 runs to 14 residues. The CDR3 region has the DNA TGTGCCAGCAGCTACGGACAGTTTAATCAGCCCCAGCATTTT. Its translation is CASSYGQFNQPQHF.

This clonotype occurred a few times. The J gene is TRBJ2-7, the V gene TRBV20-1; D uncertain. This CDR3 has 12 amino acids. V dropped 5 bases and J dropped 4 bases, with 12 bases sitting between them. Per germline, CDR1 DFQATT and CDR2 SNEGSKA (reference sequence). The CDR3 sequence: CSALGLGYEQYF. In DNA, the CDR3 is TGCAGTGCTTTGGGGTTGGGTTACGAGCAGTACTTC.

This rearrangement joins TRBV4-2 to TRBJ2-3, with 7 positions matching TRBD2. Unmatched junction bases numbered 7, after V lost 0 bases and J lost 4 bases. The CDR3 runs to 16 residues. The germline V gene has CDR1 LGHNA and CDR2 YNFKEQ. The CDR3 is CASSQDMPAGSDTQYF. CDR3 DNA: TGTGCCAGCAGCCAAGATATGCCAGCGGGGTCAGATACGCAGTATTTT.

This clonotype has just a few counts. This rearrangement joins TRBV27 to TRBJ1-2; TRBD1 might be the D (6 bases). Trimming left V 6 bases short and J 7 bases short, with 27 bases between. The CDR3 has 17 amino acids. The germline V gene has CDR1 MNHEY and CDR2 SMNVEV (reference sequence). The CDR3 bases are TGTGCCAGCAGAGGGGGGGGCTCGACAGGCCCCCACCTTGGCTACACCTTC. Translating gives CASRGGGSTGPHLGYTF.

The J gene is TRBJ2-7, the V gene TRBV28, with TRBD1 matching over 10 bases. This CDR3 contains 17 residues. In germline, CDR1 is MDHEN, CDR2 SYDVKM. V was clipped by 3 bases and J by 5 bases; unmatched bases: 13. CDR3 in DNA: TGTGCCAGCAGTTTTAGTGGCCCACCGGGACAGGGGCACGAGCAGTACTTC. As protein: CASSFSGPPGQGHEQYF. Combining the CDR3 with reference TRBV28 and TRBJ2-7 gives the whole variable domain DVKVTQSSRYLVKRTGEKVFLECVQDMDHENMFWYRQDPGLGLRLIYFSYDVKMKEKGDIPEGYSVSREKKERFSLILESASTNQTSMYLCASSFSGPPGQGHEQYFGPGTRLTVT.

The V and J genes are TRBV29-1 and TRBJ1-2; D is uncertain. CDR1 SQVTM and CDR2 ANQGSEA come from the germline V gene. The V end lost 3 bases, the J end lost 4 bases, and 24 bases lay between the germline ends. The CDR3 length is 17 residues. CDR3 nucleotides: TGCAGCGTTGATTCCCCTGGCGCACAGCATCCTCCCTATGGCTACACCTTC. Its translation: CSVDSPGAQHPPYGYTF.

Only a few counts were recorded for this clonotype. The chain joins TRBV5-1 to TRBJ1-1; a weak D match, TRBD1 (5 bases). The CDR3 length is 14 residues. The germline V gene encodes CDR1 SGHRS and CDR2 YFSETQ. Trimming removed 2 bases from V and 5 bases from J, with 13 bases in between. CDR3 DNA: TGCGCCAGCAGCTTCGGGGACTCGAGGACTGAAGCTTTCTTT. Protein: CASSFGDSRTEAFF.

This clonotype turned up a few times. The chain employs TRBV7-9 and TRBJ2-2; 7 bases are shared with TRBD1. CDR3 size: 15 residues. CDR1 is SEHNR, CDR2 FQNEAQ, per germline (reference sequence). V gave up 3 bases and J gave up 3 bases; unmatched junction bases: 4. The DNA for the CDR3 is TGTGCCAGCAGCTTCCACAGGGGTTACACCGGGGAGCTGTTTTTT. This sequence encodes CASSFHRGYTGELFF. Based on the CDR3 plus reference TRBV7-9 and TRBJ2-2, the full variable domain is DTGVSQNPRHKITKRGQNVTFRCDPISEHNRLYWYRQTLGQGPEFLTYFQNEAQLEKSRLLSDRFSAERPKGSFSTLEIQRTEQGDSAMYLCASSFHRGYTGELFFGEGSRLTVL.

This sequence joins TRBV24-1 and TRBJ1-5; TRBD1 might be the D (5 bases). The V gene's germline CDR1 is KGHDR and CDR2 SFDVKD. The V end was cut by 7 bases, the J end by 5 bases, with 14 bases between. The CDR3 runs 14 residues. In DNA form, the CDR3 reads TGTGCCACCAGCCCCTGGGGGGTAGATCAGCCCCAGCATTTT. It encodes CATSPWGVDQPQHF.

This clonotype is a singleton in its sample. Here the CDR3 reads CASSLGQVQYSQETQYF. CDR3 nucleotides: TGTGCCAGCAGCTTGGGTCAAGTACAATACTCGCAAGAGACCCAGTACTTC. The rearrangement joins TRBV7-8 to TRBJ2-5; D not resolved. V lost 3 bases and J 2 bases, leaving 19 bases between the germline ends. The germline V gene has CDR1 SGHVS and CDR2 FQNEAQ. The CDR3 consists of 17 residues.

This clonotype was found many times. The rearrangement links TRBV5-1 to TRBJ1-2; D is unclear. V was shortened by 4 bases and J by 3 bases, with 4 bases between the two germline ends. The CDR3 is made up of 11 amino acids. CDR1 SGHRS and CDR2 YFSETQ come from the germline V gene. In DNA, the CDR3 is TGCGCCAGCAGCGGAGACTATGGCTACACCTTC. Translated: CASSGDYGYTF.

This clonotype came up a few times. The genes are TRBV3-1 and TRBJ2-7; D is unclear. Trimming shortened V by 0 bases and J by 9 bases, and 9 bases separated the two germline ends. Germline V gives CDR1 LGHDT, CDR2 YNNKEL (reference sequence). The CDR3 is 12 residues long. The CDR3 coding sequence is TGTGCCAGCAGCCAAGAAGGCAGGAGGCAGTACTTC. This translates into CASSQEGRRQYF.

The table lists this clonotype with many counts. The rearrangement uses TRBV5-1 and TRBJ2-7, with D unclear. Trimming cost V 1 base and J 3 bases, with 17 bases left between them. The V gene's germline CDR1 is SGHRS and CDR2 YFSETQ. The CDR3 consists of 16 residues. As DNA, the CDR3 is TGCGCCAGCAGCTTGCATGTAGGGCCATCCCTCTACGAGCAGTACGTC. Its protein product is CASSLHVGPSLYEQYV.

The J gene is TRBJ1-5, the V gene TRBV12-3 or TRBV12-4; D ambiguous. Trimming pared 2 bases from V and 0 bases from J, leaving 5 bases between. The CDR3 has 14 amino acids. CDR3 protein: CASSLRNSNQPQHF. CDR3 DNA sequence: TGTGCCAGCAGTTTACGGAATAGCAATCAGCCCCAGCATTTT.

This chain uses TRBV20-1 with TRBJ2-3, with D unclear. Germline loops: CDR1 DFQATT, CDR2 SNEGSKA (reference sequence). The CDR3 runs 16 residues. The V and J ends lost 6 bases and 1 base respectively, with 20 bases between them. The DNA for the CDR3 is TGCAGTGCAAATAGGCTCGTTAGGTGGGGCACAGATACGCAGTATTTT. Protein: CSANRLVRWGTDTQYF.

The CDR3 here is CASSPEGWAVSYEQYF. The CDR3 DNA sequence: TGTGCCAGCAGTCCTGAAGGATGGGCGGTCTCCTACGAGCAGTACTTC. The chain couples TRBV28 to TRBJ2-7; D remains ambiguous. V was clipped by 5 bases and J by 0 bases, with 17 bases between them. Germline assignment: CDR1 MDHEN and CDR2 SYDVKM. This CDR3 spans 16 amino acids.

This clonotype was observed a handful of times. The chain is built from TRBV24-1 and TRBJ2-1; 7 bases are a match to TRBD1. V shed 4 bases, J shed 4 bases, and the junction held 12 bases outside the gene matches. The CDR3 totals 17 residues. Per the germline V gene, CDR1 is KGHDR and CDR2 is SFDVKD. CDR3 sequence (DNA): TGTGCCACCAGTGAACCGCCTCGGGCAGGGGGATACAATGAGCAGTTCTTC. Translating it yields CATSEPPRAGGYNEQFF.

This chain uses TRBV6-5 with TRBJ1-1, with 9 bases aligning to TRBD1. Germline V lookup: CDR1 MNHEY, CDR2 SVGAGI. Trimming cost V 0 bases and J 4 bases; bases outside gene matches: 3. The CDR3 totals 15 residues. The CDR3 DNA follows: TGTGCCAGCAGTTACTCTGGGACAGGGCTCACTGAAGCTTTCTTT. Protein product: CASSYSGTGLTEAFF.

The chain recombines TRBV14 with TRBJ2-7; TRBD2 aligns across 8 bases. From germline, CDR1 is SGHDN and CDR2 FVKESK. The length of the CDR3 is 17 residues. V lost 0 bases to trimming and J lost 7 bases; unmatched junction nucleotides: 14. CDR3 amino acids: CASSQDRPGGPRNEQYV. In nucleotides, the CDR3 is TGTGCCAGCAGCCAAGATCGTCCGGGAGGGCCTCGGAATGAGCAGTACGTC.

This clonotype was seen ten or more times. The V call is TRBV6-2 or TRBV6-3, the J call TRBJ1-2, with 9 bases that match TRBD1. The CDR3 has 21 amino acids. The V gene end was trimmed by 2 bases and the J gene end by 2 bases; junction bases not matched to a gene: 21. The germline gives CDR1 MNHEY, CDR2 SVGEGT. DNA of the CDR3: TGTGCCAGCAGTTACGCCTCCCGAAGGGACAGGGCTAGACCCCTAAACTATGGCTACACCTTC. Its translation is CASSYASRRDRARPLNYGYTF.

The V gene is TRBV20-1, the J gene TRBJ2-7, with TRBD2 matching over 10 bases. This CDR3 has 15 residues. CDR1 is DFQATT, CDR2 SNEGSKA, per germline (reference sequence). With V trimmed by 3 bases and J by 5 bases, 10 bases remained unmatched. CDR3 sequence (DNA): TGCAGTGCTAGCCCTAGCGGGAGCGGTTTGGACGAGCAGTACTTC. Protein product: CSASPSGSGLDEQYF.

The J gene is TRBJ1-1, the V gene TRBV7-9, with D possibly TRBD1 on 6 matching bases. Germline CDR1 and CDR2: SEHNR and FQNEAQ (reference sequence). The CDR3 has 15 amino acids. V was shortened by 1 base and J by 3 bases, with 12 bases between the two germline ends. The CDR3 loop is CASSLGTVGDTEAFF. In DNA, the CDR3 is TGTGCCAGCAGCTTAGGGACAGTTGGGGACACTGAAGCTTTCTTT.

This clonotype was counted ten times or more. The J gene is TRBJ1-1, the V gene TRBV27, with 7 bases aligning to TRBD1. J gave up 0 bases and V 1 base, and 5 bases lay outside the gene matches. The CDR3 spans 16 residues. CDR1 is MNHEY, CDR2 SMNVEV, per germline (reference sequence). The CDR3 bases are TGTGCCAGCAGTTTATTAATGACAGGGATGAACACTGAAGCTTTCTTT. Its translation: CASSLLMTGMNTEAFF.